The 26 T cell receptor beta chains given below trace back to one sample, sequenced in a study of T cell repertoires in cytomegalovirus infection. TCRdb redid the calling of the reads with MiXCR, one entry per CDR3 protein. The sample lists hundreds of thousands of distinct CDR3 sequences, around 10% occurring once. Sample: PBMCs. The receptor source for this set is a human donor in good health (CMV status not recorded). Some clones in this sample may be carry-over from other donors' samples.

The rearrangement joins TRBV11-2 to TRBJ1-2; D gene unclear. CDR1 and CDR2 from the germline V gene are SGHAT and FQNNGV. The CDR3 consists of 13 residues. Trimming left V 5 bases short and J 6 bases short, with 13 bases between. This CDR3 is CASSAIQEDGYTF. The CDR3 region has the DNA TGTGCCAGCAGCGCGATACAAGAAGATGGCTACACCTTC. The complete variable domain, with remaining parts taken from reference TRBV11-2 and TRBJ1-2, reads EAGVAQSPRYKIIEKRQSVAFWCNPISGHATLYWYQQILGQGPKLLIQFQNNGVVDDSQLPKDRFSAERLKGVDSTLKIQPAKLEDSAVYLCASSAIQEDGYTFGSGTRLTVV.

This clonotype was observed many times. DNA of the CDR3: TGTGCCAGCAGCTCCCTGGACTATTCACCCCTCCACTTT. Protein product: CASSSLDYSPLHF. V is TRBV11-2 and J is TRBJ1-6; D not certain. Trimming removed 4 bases at V and 8 bases at J, with 9 bases between. The germline CDR1 and CDR2 sequences are SGHAT and FQNNGV. The CDR3 consists of 13 residues.

The chain joins TRBV6-1 to TRBJ2-5; 12 nucleotides match TRBD2. The germline gives CDR1 MNHNS, CDR2 SASEGT. The V segment lost 3 bases and the J segment 5 bases; nucleotides outside the gene matches: 10. CDR3 size: 17 residues. The CDR3 DNA is TGTGCCAGCAGTGATAAGGCTAGCGGGAGGGCCCGGGAGACCCAGTACTTC. Its translation: CASSDKASGRARETQYF.

The table lists this clonotype with a few counts. The V call is TRBV25-1, the J call TRBJ2-7; 11 bases line up with TRBD2. The CDR3 length is 13 residues. V was pared by 4 bases and J by 6 bases, with 2 bases of the junction left unmatched. The germline gives CDR1 MGHDK, CDR2 SYGVNS. The CDR3 bases are TGTGCCAGCAGTGCTAGCGGGAGGCTCGAGCAGTACTTC. Its translation is CASSASGRLEQYF.

This clonotype was seen many times. CDR3 nucleotides: TGTGCCAGCAGCTCCACCCCCCCGAGGGATAGCGGGGGAGGGAATGAGCAGTTCTTC. It encodes CASSSTPPRDSGGGNEQFF. This chain joins TRBV11-3 and TRBJ2-1, with TRBD2 identical over 9 bases. Germline trimming cut 4 bases from V and 7 bases from J; bases unmatched to any gene: 20. The length of the CDR3 is 19 residues. CDR1 is SGHNT, CDR2 YENEEA, per germline.

This clonotype showed up many times. The chain carries TRBV7-2 and TRBJ2-1; 12 bases agree with TRBD2. J was trimmed by 7 bases and V by 2 bases; bases with no gene match: 3. The CDR3 has 15 amino acids. CDR1 and CDR2 from the germline V gene are SGHTA and FQGNSA. CDR3 in DNA: TGTGCCAGCAGCTTACTAGCGGGGGGGCGGAATGAGCAGTTCTTC. It yields the protein CASSLLAGGRNEQFF.

This clonotype was seen many times. The V and J genes are TRBV18 and TRBJ1-5, with D perhaps matching TRBD1 (6 bases). The ends were cut back, 2 bases at V and 0 bases at J, with 14 bases in the middle. CDR3 length: 17 residues. Germline V lookup: CDR1 KGHSH, CDR2 LQKENI. The CDR3 is CASSPRTAVNSNQPQHF. The CDR3 region has the DNA TGTGCCAGCTCACCAAGGACAGCAGTAAATAGCAATCAGCCCCAGCATTTT. Using reference TRBV18 and TRBJ1-5 for the parts outside the CDR3, the full variable domain is NAGVMQNPRHLVRRRGQEARLRCSPMKGHSHVYWYRQLPEEGLKFMVYLQKENIIDESGMPKERFSAEFPKEGPSILRIQQVVRGDSAAYFCASSPRTAVNSNQPQHFGDGTRLSIL.

This clonotype was seen ten or more times. The chain recombines TRBV6-4 with TRBJ1-4, with D unclear. Germline CDR1 is MRHNA and CDR2 is SNTAGT. This CDR3 comprises 14 residues. Trimming removed 6 bases from V and 4 bases from J, with 12 bases in between. The CDR3 sequence is CASREQEYNEKLFF. DNA of the CDR3: TGTGCCAGCAGGGAGCAAGAATATAATGAAAAACTGTTTTTT.

The chain employs TRBV24-1 and TRBJ2-2; D call uncertain. Germline CDR1 KGHDR, CDR2 SFDVKD. The CDR3 consists of 13 residues. Trimming removed 5 bases at V and 1 base at J, with 4 bases between. The CDR3 nucleotides read TGTGCCACCAGTGGACTGAACACCGGGGAGCTGTTTTTT. Translating it yields CATSGLNTGELFF.

This clonotype has ten or more counts. The V call is TRBV2, the J call TRBJ2-7; D ambiguous. Germline V gene data show CDR1 as SNHLY and CDR2 as FYNNEI. This CDR3 contains 16 residues. Trimming took off 5 bases at V and 0 bases at J, with 17 bases between the two ends. DNA of the CDR3: TGTGCCAGCAGTCAGATAGTGACACCCCTCTCCTACGAGCAGTACTTC. The encoded protein is CASSQIVTPLSYEQYF.

A single count supports this clonotype. Sequence at one end of the junction differs from germline and may be a read error. The chain has TRBV2 and TRBJ2-7, with D possibly being TRBD1 (6 bases). The CDR3 length is 15 residues. Germline V CDR1 and CDR2: SNHLY, FYNNEI. The CDR3 nucleotides read TGTGCCAGCAGCGAAGACGGACAGATCACCATGGAGCAGTACTTC. Amino acids: CASSEDGQITMEQYF.

This chain links TRBV29-1 with TRBJ1-2, with D unclear. The CDR3 sequence is 17 residues long. Germline V CDR1 and CDR2: SQVTM, ANQGSEA. Trimming removed 2 bases at V and 2 bases at J, with 21 bases between. The DNA of the CDR3 is TGCAGCGTTGAACCCCGAACGTCGGGGAGAGAGAACTATGGCTACACCTTC. As protein: CSVEPRTSGRENYGYTF.

This clonotype was recorded many times. The DNA for the CDR3 is TGTGCCAGCAGCTTGACAGCCTCTGTCTATGGCTACACCTTC. Its protein product is CASSLTASVYGYTF. The chain has TRBV7-9 and TRBJ1-2; maybe TRBD1 (5 bases). In germline, CDR1 is SEHNR, CDR2 FQNEAQ (reference sequence). Deletions cut 3 bases from V and 4 bases from J, with 12 bases between. CDR3 length equals 14 residues.

In its sample, this clonotype was seen many times. The chain combines TRBV3-1 with TRBJ1-5; D possibly corresponds to TRBD1 (6 bases). Germline V gives CDR1 LGHDT, CDR2 YNNKEL (reference sequence). The CDR3 has 15 residues. V lost 0 bases and J 5 bases, leaving 11 bases between the germline ends. CDR3 nucleotide sequence: TGTGCCAGCAGCCAAGATACCGGGGGCGATCAGCCCCAGCATTTT. Its translation is CASSQDTGGDQPQHF.

This clonotype showed up many times. The chain uses TRBV7-2 and TRBJ1-1; D is possibly TRBD1 (5 bases). Trimming took 5 bases from V and 5 from J, leaving 18 bases between them. Germline CDR1 is SGHTA and CDR2 is FQGNSA. This CDR3 spans 15 amino acids. The CDR3 DNA reads TGTGCCAGCAGCCCAACTGGGGGGGTAAGGACTGAAGCTTTCTTT. Its translation is CASSPTGGVRTEAFF. Full variable domain (rest looked up from reference TRBV7-2 and TRBJ1-1): GAGVSQSPSNKVTEKGKDVELRCDPISGHTALYWYRQSLGQGLEFLIYFQGNSAPDKSGLPSDRFSAERTGGSVSTLTIQRTQQEDSAVYLCASSPTGGVRTEAFFGQGTRLTVV.

Note on this clonotype: One end of the junction varies from germline; a read error may be responsible. The chain is built from TRBV12-5 and TRBJ1-5, with TRBD1 as a possible D gene (5 bases). The CDR3 consists of 14 residues. Germline values: CDR1 LGHNT, CDR2 FRNRAP. This CDR3 is CASGLLPGNQAQHF. In DNA, the CDR3 is TGTGCTAGTGGTTTGTTACCAGGGAATCAGGCCCAGCATTTT.

This clonotype was detected ten times or more. The chain links TRBV19 to TRBJ1-4; no clear D gene. V was trimmed by 4 bases and J by 8 bases, leaving 11 bases between them. This CDR3 comprises 13 residues. CDR1 LNHDA and CDR2 SQIVND come from the germline V gene (reference sequence). For the CDR3, the DNA is TGTGCCAGTAGTACAGGAGGCGGCGAAAAACTGTTTTTT. This sequence encodes CASSTGGGEKLFF.

This clonotype was found many times. The V and J genes are TRBV28 and TRBJ2-3; tentatively, D is TRBD2 (6 bases). Germline CDR1 and CDR2: MDHEN and SYDVKM. The CDR3 spans 11 residues. Between the trimmed V and J ends, which lost 5 bases and 11 bases, there was a span of 11 bases. The CDR3 region has the DNA TGTGCCAGCAGTCCTAGCGCTTTGCAGTATTTT. Its translation is CASSPSALQYF.

This clonotype was found many times. The DNA for the CDR3 is TGTGCCAGCAGCTTAGGTTCTAGCCCACTTTACAATGAGCAGTTCTTC. The encoded protein is CASSLGSSPLYNEQFF. V and J are TRBV11-2 and TRBJ2-1, with D possibly being TRBD2 (5 bases). From germline, CDR1 is SGHAT and CDR2 FQNNGV. The CDR3 has 16 residues. V was cut by 1 base and J by 4 bases, with 14 bases left in between.

This clonotype was picked up a small number of times. The CDR3 DNA follows: TGTGCCAGCAGGGTTTCAGGGCAGGGCGGAGATGGCTACACCTTC. This encodes CASRVSGQGGDGYTF. This chain connects TRBV5-6 to TRBJ1-2, with D possibly matching TRBD1 (5 bases). Trimming took 5 bases from V and 6 from J, leaving 20 bases between them. The CDR3 totals 15 residues. Germline loops: CDR1 SGHDT, CDR2 YYEEEE.

This clonotype has at least ten counts. The chain uses TRBV10-3 and TRBJ2-1; TRBD1 aligns across 10 bases. Germline V gene lookup returns CDR1 ENHRY and CDR2 SYGVKD. CDR3 length equals 16 residues. J lost 7 bases, V lost 3 bases, and 9 bases had no gene match. CDR3 nucleotide sequence: TGTGCCATCAGTGACCTCTCGGACAGGGGGTCAAATGAGCAGTTCTTC. The encoded protein is CAISDLSDRGSNEQFF.

This clonotype was counted ten times or more. The chain has TRBV12-5 and TRBJ1-1, with D uncertain. This CDR3 contains 15 residues. Germline V gives CDR1 LGHNT, CDR2 FRNRAP. V was shortened by 0 bases and J by 4 bases, with 12 bases between the two germline ends. CDR3 coding DNA: TGTGCTAGTGGTTTGGTGGTCAAGGCTATCACTGAAGCTTTCTTT. Its translation: CASGLVVKAITEAFF. The whole variable domain, remainder taken from reference TRBV12-5 and TRBJ1-1, is DARVTQTPRHKVTEMGQEVTMRCQPILGHNTVFWYRQTMMQGLELLAYFRNRAPLDDSGMPKDRFSAEMPDATLATLKIQPSEPRDSAVYFCASGLVVKAITEAFFGQGTRLTVV.

This chain joins TRBV9 and TRBJ1-2; a weak D match, TRBD1 (6 bases). V lost 3 bases and J lost 6, with 12 bases in between. This CDR3 is built from 13 residues. CDR1 and CDR2 from the germline V gene are SGDLS and YYNGEE. CDR3 sequence (DNA): TGTGCCAGCAGCGCGGACAGCTTGGATGGCTACACCTTC. This codes for CASSADSLDGYTF.

In its sample, this clonotype was seen many times. The chain uses TRBV12-3 or TRBV12-4 and TRBJ2-7; no reliable D call. V shed 1 base and J shed 7 bases, with 5 bases lying between them. This CDR3 region has 11 residues. The CDR3 nucleotides are TGTGCCAGCAGTTTAGGGGCAGAGCAGTACTTC. This gives the protein CASSLGAEQYF.

The V gene is TRBV28, the J gene TRBJ2-5; D is undetermined. The germline V gene encodes CDR1 MDHEN and CDR2 SYDVKM. V was shortened by 1 base and J by 0 bases, with 6 bases between the two germline ends. This CDR3 contains 14 residues. The CDR3 nucleotides are TGTGCCAGCAGTTTATCTGGTTACCAAGAGACCCAGTACTTC. Protein: CASSLSGYQETQYF.

This clonotype was detected ten times or more. This chain connects TRBV24-1 to TRBJ2-1; D is ambiguous. The CDR3 covers 11 residues. From germline, CDR1 is KGHDR and CDR2 SFDVKD. V dropped 1 base and J dropped 9 bases, with 3 bases sitting between them. In DNA form, the CDR3 reads TGTGCCACCAGTGATTTAGGTGAGCAGTTCTTC. Translating it yields CATSDLGEQFF.